Reported below is one TCR beta chain. The antigen is unknown. The sample belongs to a study of T cell responses to AZD1222 COVID-19 vaccine. The study's findings and limits: Most donors were white British and more were female, and clonal diversity was possibly underestimated. Repertoires were obtained only post-peak T cell response. Per reports, nearly half of all spike-specific TCRs target regions that are unmutated in variants.

Per germline, CDR1 SGHTA and CDR2 FQGNSA. V was trimmed by 1 base and J by 4 bases, leaving 11 bases between them. This CDR3 comprises 14 residues. TCRdb's table, derived via immunoSEQ multiplex PCR, lists solely in-frame clones and lacks some. The table shows around 140,000 clones, with approximately 91% occurring only once. The sample was peripheral blood, taken 28 days after the second dose of the MenACWY control vaccine. This receptor was obtained from an adult who received the MenACWY meningococcal vaccine as a control. V usage is TRBV7-2 and J usage is TRBJ2-7; no definite D call. DNA of the CDR3: TGTGCCAGCAGCTTAGAACCGGGTTCTTACGAGCAGTACTTC. This translates into CASSLEPGSYEQYF. Supplemented by reference TRBV7-2 and TRBJ2-7, the full variable domain reads GAGVSQSPSNKVTEKGKDVELRCDPISGHTALYWYRQSLGQGLEFLIYFQGNSAPDKSGLPSDRFSAERTGGSVSTLTIQRTQQEDSAVYLCASSLEPGSYEQYFGPGTRLTVT.